A selection of T cell receptor beta chains follows, all from one sample in a study of blood T cell repertoires in COVID-19. The method was immunoSEQ multiplex PCR; TCRdb's version includes in-frame clones alone and lacks a portion of them. The sample includes roughly 150,000 clones, around 81% of them seen just once. Sequenced material: peripheral blood. The receptors here all came from a man between 70 and 80 years old who had recovered from COVID-19. Both conserved end residues are part of each CDR3. The D gene is left open where the match is weak. Size values are once, few and many counts, or a class for expanded clones, and some rows have none.

TRBV2	.	TRBJ2-7	many	CASVRVSSYEQYF	TGTGCCAGCGTCAGGGTGAGCTCCTACGAGCAGTACTTC
TRBV19	TRBD1	TRBJ1-1	.	CASSDSQGVNTEAFF	TGTGCCAGTAGTGACTCTCAGGGGGTGAACACTGAAGCTTTCTTT
TRBV7-3	TRBD2	TRBJ2-1	.	CASTRDYRKFYNEQFF	TGTGCCAGCACCCGGGACTACCGAAAATTCTACAATGAGCAGTTCTTC
TRBV10-3	.	TRBJ1-4	.	CAISAREGANEKLFF	TGTGCCATCAGTGCCAGGGAAGGGGCTAATGAAAAACTGTTTTTT
TRBV2	.	TRBJ2-6	.	CASRQESSGANVLTF	TGTGCCAGCCGACAGGAGAGCTCTGGGGCCAACGTCCTGACTTTC
TRBV19	.	TRBJ2-3	.	CASRMGQRVDTQYF	TGTGCCAGTAGAATGGGACAAAGGGTTGATACGCAGTATTTT
TRBV19	TRBD2	TRBJ2-7	once	CASSIRGGTSVYEQYF	TGTGCCAGTAGTATCCGGGGCGGGACTAGCGTTTACGAGCAGTACTTC
TRBV28	.	TRBJ1-4	.	CASSLAGENEKLFF	TGTGCCAGCAGTTTAGCGGGGGAAAATGAAAAACTGTTTTTT
TRBV5-6	TRBD2	TRBJ2-5	many	CASSPTATSGSWGTQYF	TGTGCCAGCAGCCCTACTGCGACTAGCGGGAGTTGGGGGACCCAGTACTTC
TRBV10-2	TRBD2	TRBJ2-7	.	CASSEPLAGGPYEQYF	TGCGCCAGCAGTGAGCCGTTAGCGGGAGGGCCCTACGAGCAGTACTTC
TRBV5-1	TRBD2	TRBJ2-2	few	CASSDSGSSTGELFF	TGCGCCAGCAGCGACAGCGGGAGCAGTACCGGGGAGCTGTTTTTT
TRBV11-3	.	TRBJ2-7	.	CASSLYSGPYEQYF	TGTGCCAGCAGCTTGTATAGCGGACCCTACGAGCAGTACTTC
TRBV7-9	.	TRBJ1-3	.	CASSFTGTGNTIYF	TGTGCCAGCAGCTTTACAGGGACTGGAAACACCATATATTTT
TRBV11-3	TRBD2	TRBJ2-1	.	CASSLLAGGGHEQFF	TGTGCCAGCAGCTTACTTGCGGGAGGGGGTCATGAGCAGTTCTTC
TRBV18	.	TRBJ1-1	.	CASSAGRGDTEAFF	TGTGCCAGCTCCGCCGGGCGGGGGGACACTGAAGCTTTCTTT
TRBV28	TRBD1	TRBJ2-1	.	CASRFRDSSYNEQFF	TGTGCCAGCAGGTTCCGGGACAGCTCCTACAATGAGCAGTTCTTC
TRBV4-1	TRBD2	TRBJ2-2	once	CASSPRRTSGRANTGELFF	TGCGCCAGCAGCCCTAGGAGGACTAGCGGGAGGGCGAACACCGGGGAGCTGTTTTTT
TRBV2	TRBD1	TRBJ1-3	.	CASSEGGQAGNTIYF	TGTGCCAGCAGTGAAGGGGGACAGGCTGGAAACACCATATATTTT
TRBV6-2/TRBV6-3	TRBD1	TRBJ2-1	.	CASSPTGTGAYNEQFF	TGTGCCAGCAGTCCCACCGGTACAGGGGCCTACAATGAGCAGTTCTTC
TRBV7-8	TRBD1	TRBJ2-3	.	CASSPYRGLGDTQYF	TGTGCCAGCAGCCCATACAGGGGGCTGGGAGATACGCAGTATTTT
TRBV9	TRBD2	TRBJ2-7	few	CASSVGRGSSYEQYF	TGTGCCAGCAGCGTAGGGCGGGGGTCGTCCTACGAGCAGTACTTC
TRBV5-4	TRBD2	TRBJ2-7	.	CASSPAGGPYEQYF	TGTGCCAGCAGCCCAGCGGGAGGGCCTTACGAGCAGTACTTC
TRBV5-1	.	TRBJ2-3	.	CASSLGGYRADTQYF	TGCGCCAGCAGCTTGGGAGGGTACAGGGCAGATACGCAGTATTTT
TRBV30	TRBD1	TRBJ1-5	.	CAWNQGGSNQPQHF	TGTGCCTGGAATCAAGGGGGCTCCAATCAGCCCCAGCATTTT
TRBV18	TRBD1	TRBJ2-7	.	CASSPSGGTGVLNEQYF	TGTGCCAGCTCCCCTTCGGGGGGGACAGGGGTGCTCAACGAGCAGTACTTC
TRBV7-3	TRBD2	TRBJ2-1	.	CASSRGLAGGRNEQFF	TGTGCCAGCAGCAGGGGACTAGCGGGAGGCAGGAATGAGCAGTTCTTC
TRBV7-2	.	TRBJ1-2	.	CASSLEISSFRGYTF	TGTGCCAGCAGCCTAGAGATCTCATCCTTTCGGGGCTACACCTTC
TRBV7-2	.	TRBJ1-4	.	CASSPTTNEKLFF	TGTGCCAGCAGCCCCACAACTAATGAAAAACTGTTTTTT
TRBV5-1	TRBD2	TRBJ2-1	.	CASSLGLAAQSSYNEQFF	TGCGCCAGCAGCTTGGGACTAGCGGCCCAAAGCTCCTACAATGAGCAGTTCTTC
TRBV28	TRBD2	TRBJ2-7	.	CASSLGGGLYEQYF	TGTGCCAGCAGTTTAGGGGGAGGGTTATACGAGCAGTACTTC
TRBV10-3	TRBD1	TRBJ1-1	once	CAIRRTGVTEAFF	TGTGCCATCAGGAGGACAGGGGTCACTGAAGCTTTCTTT
TRBV5-4	TRBD1	TRBJ2-5	few	CASSLTPGTGGEDPQYF	TGTGCCAGCAGCTTGACCCCCGGGACAGGGGGTGAAGATCCCCAGTACTTC
TRBV23-1	TRBD2	TRBJ2-7	.	CASSQRSSGTQDDEQYF	TGCGCCAGCAGTCAACGGTCTAGCGGGACCCAGGATGACGAGCAGTACTTC
TRBV5-1	.	TRBJ2-3	.	CASSSGGQGMTDTQYF	TGCGCCAGCAGCTCGGGTGGGCAGGGTATGACAGATACGCAGTATTTT
TRBV9	TRBD2	TRBJ2-7	.	CASSVGSILAGELQYF	TGTGCCAGCAGCGTAGGATCGATACTAGCGGGAGAACTTCAGTACTTC
TRBV18	TRBD2	TRBJ2-2	.	CASLGTSGSTGELFF	TGTGCCAGCCTGGGGACTAGCGGGAGTACCGGGGAGCTGTTTTTT
TRBV28	.	TRBJ2-7	.	CASSLRGTPSSYEQYF	TGTGCCAGCAGTTTACGTGGGACACCAAGCTCCTACGAGCAGTACTTC
TRBV5-1	TRBD1	TRBJ1-6	few	CASSPGQTNSPLHF	TGCGCCAGCTCACCGGGACAGACGAATTCACCCCTCCACTTT
TRBV5-4	TRBD1	TRBJ1-2	once	CASSPGQGQYGYTF	TGTGCCAGCAGCCCGGGACAGGGACAATATGGCTACACCTTC
TRBV4-2	.	TRBJ1-3	many	CASSQFLRNSGNTIYF	TGTGCCAGCAGCCAGTTTTTGAGGAACTCTGGAAACACCATATATTTT